The rows below give T cell receptor beta chains drawn from one sample of a study of blood T cells in healthy people across ages. TCRdb redid the calling of the 5' RACE reads with MiXCR, one entry per CDR3 protein. Of 950,000 to 1,200,000 distinct CDR3 sequences in the sample, about two fifths are singletons; the top ten hold around 13%. Sequenced input: blood. These receptors were obtained from a man younger than 35 in good health. Each CDR3 is given with its conserved first and last residue. The D gene is left open where the match is weak. Clone size appears in some rows only: once, few, many, or a class for an expanded clone.

>TRBV7-9|TRBJ1-1|.|.
TGTGCCAGCAGCTTAAACAGCTTGAACACTGAAGCTTTCTTT
CASSLNSLNTEAFF
>TRBV10-3|TRBJ1-2|.|.
TGTGCCATCGGTCAGAGGGCCTACTATGGCTACACCTTC
CAIGQRAYYGYTF
>TRBV6-2/TRBV6-3|TRBJ1-2|.|.
TGTGCCAGCAGTTACTCGGCAGCAGCTAACTATGACTACACCTTC
CASSYSAAANYDYTF
>TRBV7-2|TRBJ2-3|few|.
TGTGCCAGCAGCGTAGCAGCTAGCACAGATACGCAGTATTTT
CASSVAASTDTQYF
>TRBV4-3|TRBJ2-1|many|TRBD2
TGCGCCAGCAGCCAAGAGCGGGGGGGCTACAATGAGCAGTTCTTC
CASSQERGGYNEQFF
>TRBV3-1|TRBJ2-5|.|.
TGTGCCAGCAGCCAAGTGCGGGGTAAAGAGATCCAGTACTTC
CASSQVRGKEIQYF
>TRBV4-1|TRBJ1-2|.|TRBD1
TGCGCCAGCAGCCTGATGACAGGGGGTATTGAGGGCTACACCTTC
CASSLMTGGIEGYTF
>TRBV28|TRBJ2-3|.|.
TGTGCCAGCAGGTCAAGCGCGCAGTATTTT
CASRSSAQYF
>TRBV5-1|TRBJ2-3|.|.
TGCGCCAGCAGGGAGGGCCGGAGCACAGATACGCAGTATTTT
CASREGRSTDTQYF
>TRBV10-3|TRBJ1-5|.|TRBD1
TGTGCCATCAGAGGGACAGGGGGGGATAGCAATCAGCCCCAGCATTTT
CAIRGTGGDSNQPQHF
>TRBV12-3/TRBV12-4|TRBJ1-1|few|.
TGTGCCAGCAGTTTGGTACAAACGAACACTGAAGCTTTCTTT
CASSLVQTNTEAFF
>TRBV9|TRBJ1-3|.|.
TGTGCCAGCAGCGTGGGACGGACCTCCGGGGGAAACATCATATATTTT
CASSVGRTSGGNIIYF
>TRBV10-3|TRBJ1-2|.|TRBD1
TGTGCCACCAGTGAGTCGGTCGGCCAGGGGGTTAACTATGGCTACACCTTC
CATSESVGQGVNYGYTF
>TRBV20-1|TRBJ2-3|.|TRBD2
TGCAGTGCTACCCCCTCTAGCGGGGGCCACGTATTCGCAGATACGCAGTATTTT
CSATPSSGGHVFADTQYF
>TRBV6-1|TRBJ1-2|.|.
TGTGCCAGCAGTGGGGCACAGGTCTCGGGTGGCTACACCTTC
CASSGAQVSGGYTF
>TRBV20-1|TRBJ2-3|few|.
TGCAGTGCTAGAGATACTAGCCGAAACACAGATACGCGGTATTTT
CSARDTSRNTDTRYF
>TRBV9|TRBJ2-7|.|.
TGTGCCAGCGGGGTGGGTTCGAATGAGCAGTACTTC
CASGVGSNEQYF
>TRBV6-2/TRBV6-3|TRBJ2-3|.|.
TGTGCCAGCAGTAAACGACTGACAGATACGCAGTATTTT
CASSKRLTDTQYF
>TRBV9|TRBJ1-2|few|.
TGTGCCAGCAGCGTAGCGGCAGCGGGCTATGGCTACACCTTC
CASSVAAAGYGYTF
>TRBV2|TRBJ2-1|.|.
TGTGCCAGCGAGAACACGGGTTACAATGAGCAGTTCTTC
CASENTGYNEQFF
>TRBV7-9|TRBJ2-7|few|TRBD1
TGTGCCAGCAGCCCCGGACAGGGGATCGACGAGCAGTACTTC
CASSPGQGIDEQYF